This is a list of T cell receptor beta chains from one sample in a study of T cell repertoires in cytomegalovirus infection. TCRdb reprocessed the reads with MiXCR, giving one entry per CDR3 protein. The sample lists about 530,000 distinct CDR3 sequences, about 25% occurring once. Sequenced material: PBMCs. The receptors were gathered from a human donor in good health (CMV status not recorded). Some clones in this sample may be carry-over from other donors' samples. The CDR3 runs from the conserved cysteine through the conserved F or W. Fields, in order: CDR3 protein, J gene, clone size, V gene. For some rows the clone size is stated as once, few or many, or as a class when expanded; others skip it.

CDR3: CASSLGHARSKDGELFF
J: TRBJ2-2
size: few
V: TRBV7-9

CDR3: CASSRGLAGETQYF
J: TRBJ2-5
size: few
V: TRBV3-1

CDR3: CATRGQGTDTQYF
J: TRBJ2-3
size: NA
V: TRBV24-1

CDR3: CSAGIADTQYF
J: TRBJ2-3
size: NA
V: TRBV20-1

CDR3: CASSEGGSMGSPLHF
J: TRBJ1-6
size: once
V: TRBV25-1

CDR3: CASSKGTGGPDTQYF
J: TRBJ2-3
size: many
V: TRBV28

CDR3: CASSLGLAGGVNEQFF
J: TRBJ2-1
size: once
V: TRBV7-2

CDR3: CASSYSQGRANYGYTF
J: TRBJ1-2
size: few
V: TRBV6-5

CDR3: CASSLAAGGPEDTQYF
J: TRBJ2-3
size: NA
V: TRBV7-6

CDR3: CAWAIGDNNEQFF
J: TRBJ2-1
size: NA
V: TRBV30

CDR3: CASSLTGPRGNQPQHF
J: TRBJ1-5
size: NA
V: TRBV5-1

CDR3: CASSQGNGLAGVSEQFF
J: TRBJ2-1
size: NA
V: TRBV4-3

CDR3: CASSYSKKLADTQYF
J: TRBJ2-3
size: NA
V: TRBV6-2/TRBV6-3

CDR3: CASSLSGQPKETQYF
J: TRBJ2-5
size: NA
V: TRBV7-9

CDR3: CASSPGDNSNQPQHF
J: TRBJ1-5
size: few
V: TRBV7-9

CDR3: CASSISVAGSQETQYF
J: TRBJ2-5
size: few
V: TRBV19

CDR3: CASSSAPGTHEQFF
J: TRBJ2-1
size: few
V: TRBV7-9

CDR3: CASSPNPGLAGRSGANVLTF
J: TRBJ2-6
size: NA
V: TRBV7-9

CDR3: CASSKQGFTEAFF
J: TRBJ1-1
size: few
V: TRBV6-2/TRBV6-3

CDR3: CASSIYEAHNEQFF
J: TRBJ2-1
size: NA
V: TRBV19

CDR3: CSVGSGVYNEQFF
J: TRBJ2-1
size: few
V: TRBV29-1

CDR3: CASSPDTTLYGYTF
J: TRBJ1-2
size: NA
V: TRBV12-3/TRBV12-4

CDR3: CASSEGTFYNEQFF
J: TRBJ2-1
size: few
V: TRBV19

CDR3: CASSLPAPSNQPQHF
J: TRBJ1-5
size: few
V: TRBV19

CDR3: CASSQESASNNEQFF
J: TRBJ2-1
size: many
V: TRBV4-1

CDR3: CASSRGPGPMVTDTEAFF
J: TRBJ1-1
size: NA
V: TRBV11-2